This note documents a single T cell receptor (beta chain) sequence. Its cognate antigen is unknown. This research-autopsy study prospectively enrolled adult allogeneic hematopoietic cell transplant recipients with steroid-refractory graft-versus-host disease. Autopsy tissues included GI tract, liver, skin and lymphoid organs. V shed 1 base and J shed 4 bases, with 8 bases lying between them. Germline V gives CDR1 SGHAT, CDR2 FQNNGV. CDR3 length: 13 residues. Assay used: immunoSEQ multiplex PCR; TCRdb lists only in-frame clones, some missing. The sample holds around 2,500 clones, around 67% seen once. The sample comes from a study of tissue T cells after allogeneic stem cell transplantation. Study-level information: Patients with graft-versus-host disease had grafts: four unmodified, three CD34-selected and T-cell-depleted. Study outcomes and limitations: Anatomically similar tissues had similar TCR repertoires within each patient.

The starting material was colon tissue, obtained at autopsy. This sequence originates from a male patient at least 60 years old with steroid-refractory graft-versus-host disease after an allogeneic stem cell transplant. Some T cells here may be from the graft donor. The rearrangement joins TRBV11-2 to TRBJ2-7; D gene uncertain. This CDR3 reads CASSLVSGYEQYF. CDR3 in DNA: TGTGCCAGCAGCTTAGTCAGTGGGTACGAGCAGTACTTC.